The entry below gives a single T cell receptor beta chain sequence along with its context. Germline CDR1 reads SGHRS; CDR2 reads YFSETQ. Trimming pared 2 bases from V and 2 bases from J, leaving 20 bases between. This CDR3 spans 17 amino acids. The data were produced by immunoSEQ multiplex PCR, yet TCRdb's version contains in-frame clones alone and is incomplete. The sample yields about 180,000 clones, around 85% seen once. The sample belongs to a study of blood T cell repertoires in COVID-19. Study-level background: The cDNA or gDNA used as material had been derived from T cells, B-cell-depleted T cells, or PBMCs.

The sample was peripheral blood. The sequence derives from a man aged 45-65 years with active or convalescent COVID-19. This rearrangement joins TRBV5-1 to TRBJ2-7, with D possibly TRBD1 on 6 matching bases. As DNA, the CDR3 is TGCGCCAGCAGCTTTGAACCAACAAGACAGGTTCCCTACGAGCAGTACTTC. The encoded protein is CASSFEPTRQVPYEQYF.